This T cell receptor beta chain was captured by sequencing in a study of blood T cell repertoires in COVID-19. V lost 5 bases, J lost 5 bases, and 15 bases lay in between. CDR1 and CDR2 (germline): SNHLY, FYNNEI. This CDR3 is built from 14 residues. TCRdb's copy holds only in-frame clones and misses some; the assay was immunoSEQ multiplex PCR. The sample consists of roughly 180,000 clones, 70% to 90% of them appearing once. The genes are TRBV2 and TRBJ2-5; tentatively, D is TRBD1 (5 bases). The sequencing sample was made of peripheral blood. This TCR came from a woman aged 50 to 65 with COVID-19, enrolled during active disease. Here the CDR3 reads CASSWKGVRETQYF. CDR3 nucleotides: TGTGCCAGCAGTTGGAAAGGGGTGCGCGAGACCCAGTACTTC. The full variable domain, its missing parts supplied by reference TRBV2 and TRBJ2-5, is EPEVTQTPSHQVTQMGQEVILRCVPISNHLYFYWYRQILGQKVEFLVSFYNNEISEKSEIFDDQFSVERPDGSNFTLKIRSTKLEDSAMYFCASSWKGVRETQYFGPGTRLLVL.